This T cell receptor (beta chain) was captured in a study of lymphopenia after photon versus proton radiotherapy. Data came from immunoSEQ multiplex PCR; TCRdb stores just in-frame clones and leaves some out. The data show about 30,000 clones, about nine tenths seen once. This CDR3 contains 14 residues. Trimming took off 1 base at V and 6 bases at J, with 13 bases between the two ends. The germline V gene has CDR1 SGHNT and CDR2 YENEEA. The origin of this receptor is a woman aged 50 to 60 with pancreatic cancer. The sample was peripheral blood, taken from a patient treated with photon-based radiotherapy. V gene TRBV11-3 combines with J gene TRBJ2-7; D not resolved. CDR3: CASSLGGPTGEQYF. CDR3 in DNA: TGTGCCAGCAGCTTAGGAGGACCAACGGGCGAGCAGTACTTC.